This T cell receptor beta chain was sequenced during a study of shared clonotypes between healthy human individuals. This clone has just a few counts. Its antigen is unidentified. The data were produced by immunoSEQ multiplex PCR, yet TCRdb's version contains in-frame clones alone and is incomplete. The repertoire holds fewer than 600,000 clones, with 70% to 80% as singletons. This CDR3 region has 18 residues. Germline lookup yields CDR1 SGHVS and CDR2 FQNEAQ. After removal of 0 bases from V and 2 bases from J, the junction contained 5 bases not matched to a gene. The study, taken as a whole, reports: Clonotype sharing among donors likely depends on sequencing depth.

The chain is built from TRBV7-8 and TRBJ2-3, with TRBD2 matching 13 bases. Sequenced material: PBMCs. The TCR was taken from a woman aged 40 to 50 in good health. Some clones in this sample may be carry-over from other donors' samples. This chain's CDR3 is CASSLARLAGGSTDTQYF. The CDR3 DNA follows: TGTGCCAGCAGCTTAGCGCGACTAGCGGGAGGCTCCACAGATACGCAGTATTTT.